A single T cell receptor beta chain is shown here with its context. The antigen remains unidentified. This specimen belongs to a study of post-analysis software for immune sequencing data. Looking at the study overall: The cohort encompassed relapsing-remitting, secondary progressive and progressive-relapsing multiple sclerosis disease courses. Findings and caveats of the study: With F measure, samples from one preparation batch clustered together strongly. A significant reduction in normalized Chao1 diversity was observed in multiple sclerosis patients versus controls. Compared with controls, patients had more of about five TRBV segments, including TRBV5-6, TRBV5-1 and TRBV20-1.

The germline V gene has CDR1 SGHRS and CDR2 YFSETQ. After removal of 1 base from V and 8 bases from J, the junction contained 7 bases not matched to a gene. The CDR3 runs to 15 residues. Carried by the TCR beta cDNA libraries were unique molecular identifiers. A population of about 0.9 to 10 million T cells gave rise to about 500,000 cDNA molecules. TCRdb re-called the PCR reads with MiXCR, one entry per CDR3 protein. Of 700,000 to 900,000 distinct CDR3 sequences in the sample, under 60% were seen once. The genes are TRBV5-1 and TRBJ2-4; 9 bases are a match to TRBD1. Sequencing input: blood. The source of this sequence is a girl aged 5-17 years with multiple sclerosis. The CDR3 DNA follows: TGCGCCAGCAGCTTGTCCGGGACAGGGTTGGACATTCAGTACTTC. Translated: CASSLSGTGLDIQYF.